One sample yielded the 29 T cell receptor beta chains listed below, sequenced in a study of shared clonotypes between healthy human individuals. Profiling relied on immunoSEQ multiplex PCR, and the TCRdb table lists in-frame clones only, not all of them. In the table there are a few million clones, 80% to 95% of which are singletons. The sequenced sample was naive CD4+ T cells from PBMCs. The sample's subset: CD45RA+ positively selected. Receptors originate from a young man in good health. Some clones in this sample may be carry-over from other donors' samples.

The rearrangement links TRBV18 to TRBJ2-7; D is uncertain. The V end was cut by 3 bases, the J end by 6 bases, with 6 bases between. Germline lookup yields CDR1 KGHSH and CDR2 LQKENI. This CDR3 comprises 11 residues. The CDR3: CASSPAVEQYF. The CDR3 coding sequence is TGTGCCAGCTCACCGGCAGTCGAGCAGTACTTC.

The CDR3 coding sequence is TGTGCCAGCAGCATACAGGGGGCAACAGATACGCAGTATTTT. It translates to CASSIQGATDTQYF. The J gene is TRBJ2-3, the V gene TRBV11-2, with 9 bases matching TRBD1. The CDR3 loop spans 14 amino acids. CDR1 SGHAT and CDR2 FQNNGV come from the germline V gene. The trim removed 5 bases at V and 3 bases at J, leaving 3 bases unmatched.

This clone was detected only a few times. Other DNA sequences in the same sample also yield this CDR3. The genes are TRBV7-9 and TRBJ2-1; no definite D call. The V end lost 3 bases, the J end lost 5 bases, and 2 bases lay between the germline ends. Germline V gives CDR1 SEHNR, CDR2 FQNEAQ (reference sequence). The length of the CDR3 is 11 residues. CDR3 sequence: CASSFNNEQFF. In DNA form, the CDR3 reads TGTGCCAGCAGCTTCAACAATGAGCAGTTCTTC.

The chain employs TRBV25-1 and TRBJ2-2; 13 bases map to TRBD2. This CDR3 is built from 17 residues. Germline assignment: CDR1 MGHDK and CDR2 SYGVNS. V lost 3 bases and J lost 5; bases outside the gene matches: 6. CDR3 nucleotide sequence: TGTGCCAGCAGTGACGCCCCGGGACTAGCGGGGACCGGGGAGCTGTTTTTT. It encodes CASSDAPGLAGTGELFF.

This chain joins TRBV7-9 and TRBJ2-5; tentative D call: TRBD1 (8 bases). V was trimmed by 5 bases and J by 11 bases, leaving 15 bases between them. The germline V gene encodes CDR1 SEHNR and CDR2 FQNEAQ (reference sequence). This CDR3 is 12 amino acids long. Here the CDR3 DNA reads TGTGCCAGCAGCGGGGACAGGCGGGAGCAGTACTTC. Residues: CASSGDRREQYF.

A note on this clone: Other DNA sequences within the sample encode an identical CDR3. This rearrangement joins TRBV15 to TRBJ2-7, with D maybe TRBD2 (5 bases). There are 15 residues in the CDR3. V lost 0 bases, J lost 0 bases, and 9 bases lay in between. Germline values: CDR1 LNHNV, CDR2 YYDKDF (reference sequence). The DNA of the CDR3 is TGTGCCACCAGCAGAGATCTCGCGGGCTCCTACGAGCAGTACTTC. Its translation is CATSRDLAGSYEQYF.

This clone has only a few counts. The V gene is TRBV27, the J gene TRBJ2-3; a possible D gene is TRBD2 (6 bases). The germline V gene has CDR1 MNHEY and CDR2 SMNVEV (reference sequence). CDR3 length equals 14 residues. Trimming stripped 2 bases from V and 6 bases from J, with 12 bases between. This CDR3 reads CASSLRGRLDTQYF. The DNA of the CDR3 is TGTGCCAGCAGTTTAAGAGGGAGGTTGGATACGCAGTATTTT.

The chain is built from TRBV19 and TRBJ2-7, with D uncertain. The CDR3 is made up of 14 amino acids. The germline CDR1 and CDR2 sequences are LNHDA and SQIVND (reference sequence). Trimming stripped 1 base from V and 2 bases from J, with 9 bases between. The CDR3 DNA is TGTGCCAGTAGTATAGTGGGCAGCACCTACGAGCAGTACTTC. Translating gives CASSIVGSTYEQYF.

The chain uses TRBV10-3 and TRBJ2-7, with D perhaps matching TRBD1 (5 bases). The germline V gene encodes CDR1 ENHRY and CDR2 SYGVKD. There are 13 residues in the CDR3. Trimming took off 2 bases at V and 3 bases at J, with 8 bases between the two ends. This chain's CDR3 is CAISETGLYEQYF. CDR3 DNA sequence: TGTGCCATCAGTGAGACAGGCCTCTACGAGCAGTACTTC.

This clone was observed a handful of times. The CDR3 region is CASVRTGNYGYTF. CDR3 in DNA: TGTGCCAGCGTGAGGACGGGAAACTATGGCTACACCTTC. V and J are TRBV2 and TRBJ1-2, with unresolved D. The CDR3 has 13 amino acids. Trimming removed 8 bases from V and 2 bases from J, with 12 bases in between. CDR1 is SNHLY and CDR2 is FYNNEI in the germline V gene.

This chain joins TRBV28 and TRBJ1-5, with 12 bases matching TRBD1. Per germline, CDR1 MDHEN and CDR2 SYDVKM. The CDR3 spans 16 residues. Germline trimming cut 5 bases from V and 6 bases from J; bases unmatched to any gene: 8. The CDR3 nucleotides read TGTGCCAGCAGTCATTTTGGGACAGGGGGCAGTCAGCCCCAGCATTTT. Its translation: CASSHFGTGGSQPQHF.

The chain combines TRBV7-9 with TRBJ2-7, with 11 bases aligning to TRBD2. The CDR3 runs 16 residues. The germline V gene encodes CDR1 SEHNR and CDR2 FQNEAQ (reference sequence). Losses at the gene ends were 5 bases for V and 1 base for J; bases not matched to a gene: 7. CDR3 protein: CASSITRTSGSYEQYF. CDR3 nucleotides: TGTGCCAGCAGCATAACGCGGACTAGCGGGTCCTACGAGCAGTACTTC.

The count of this clone is one. J is TRBJ2-5 and V is TRBV5-8; TRBD1 is a possible D gene (6 bases). Germline V lookup: CDR1 SGHTS, CDR2 YDEGEE. V was cut by 4 bases and J by 5 bases, with 12 bases left in between. This CDR3 has 13 residues. CDR3 in DNA: TGTGCCAGCAGCACGGGGACAATGGAGACCCAGTACTTC. Its protein is CASSTGTMETQYF.

V gene TRBV10-3 combines with J gene TRBJ2-4, with 8 bases that match TRBD1. The V gene's germline CDR1 is ENHRY and CDR2 SYGVKD. The length of the CDR3 is 16 residues. Losses at the gene ends were 0 bases for V and 0 bases for J; bases not matched to a gene: 1. The CDR3 reads CAISESTGVAKNIQYF. CDR3 coding DNA: TGTGCCATCAGTGAGTCGACAGGGGTAGCCAAAAACATTCAGTACTTC.

V is TRBV5-4 and J is TRBJ2-1; 9 nucleotides line up with TRBD1. The CDR3 sequence is 15 residues long. J lost 7 bases, V lost 0 bases, and 5 bases had no gene match. Germline-derived CDR1 and CDR2 are SGHNT and YYREEE (reference sequence). The CDR3 nucleotides are TGTGCCAGCAGCTTGGCCACAGGGGGCTGGAATGAGCAGTTCTTC. This sequence encodes CASSLATGGWNEQFF. The complete variable domain, with remaining parts taken from reference TRBV5-4 and TRBJ2-1, reads ETGVTQSPTHLIKTRGQQVTLRCSSQSGHNTVSWYQQALGQGPQFIFQYYREEENGRGNFPPRFSGLQFPNYSSELNVNALELDDSALYLCASSLATGGWNEQFFGPGTRLTVL.

V and J are TRBV5-1 and TRBJ2-5; D could derive from TRBD1 or TRBD2 (5 bases each). The CDR3 covers 13 residues. Trimming removed 6 bases at V and 2 bases at J, with 11 bases between. Looked up from germline, CDR1 is SGHRS and CDR2 is YFSETQ. This CDR3 reads CASNRDGQETQYF. DNA of the CDR3: TGCGCCAGCAACCGGGACGGGCAAGAGACCCAGTACTTC.

The rearrangement links TRBV5-8 to TRBJ2-6; D is ambiguous. The CDR3 has 20 amino acids. Germline assignment: CDR1 SGHTS and CDR2 YDEGEE. V was clipped by 1 base and J by 0 bases, with 20 bases between them. The DNA of the CDR3 is TGTGCCAGCAGCTTGAATCTGACTCCCCTCACCCTCTCTGGGGCCAACGTCCTGACTTTC. Translated: CASSLNLTPLTLSGANVLTF. The full variable domain, its missing parts supplied by reference TRBV5-8 and TRBJ2-6, is EAGVTQSPTHLIKTRGQQATLRCSPISGHTSVYWYQQALGLGLQFLLWYDEGEERNRGNFPPRFSGRQFPNYSSELNVNALELEDSALYLCASSLNLTPLTLSGANVLTFGAGSRLTVL.

Here the CDR3 reads CASSERLAAQETQYF. CDR3 sequence (DNA): TGTGCCAGCAGTGAACGACTAGCGGCACAAGAGACCCAGTACTTC. The gene calls are TRBV2 and TRBJ2-5; 9 bases fit TRBD2. V trimming: 2 bases; J trimming: 2 bases; junction bases outside the gene matches: 3. Germline V gene lookup returns CDR1 SNHLY and CDR2 FYNNEI. The CDR3 runs 15 residues.

V and J are TRBV11-1 and TRBJ2-5; 8 bases match TRBD1. V lost 5 bases and J lost 11; bases outside the gene matches: 10. Looked up from germline, CDR1 is SGHAT and CDR2 is FQDESV (reference sequence). The CDR3 contains 13 residues. The CDR3 is CASSAGTGGGQYF. CDR3 nucleotide sequence: TGTGCCAGCAGCGCCGGGACAGGCGGTGGGCAGTACTTC.

The chain employs TRBV2 and TRBJ2-5; weak D call: TRBD2 (6 bases). CDR1 and CDR2 from the germline V gene are SNHLY and FYNNEI. The CDR3 has 13 residues. Trimming shortened V by 7 bases and J by 4 bases, and 13 bases separated the two germline ends. The CDR3 loop reads CASIRDGGETQYF. Here the CDR3 DNA reads TGTGCCAGCATTCGGGACGGGGGAGAGACCCAGTACTTC.

V is TRBV28 and J is TRBJ2-1; D might be TRBD1 (5 bases). This CDR3 has 15 residues. Trimming took off 3 bases at V and 2 bases at J, with 11 bases between the two ends. Looked up from germline, CDR1 is MDHEN and CDR2 is SYDVKM. The CDR3 loop reads CASSFHQGTYNEQFF. The CDR3 DNA sequence: TGTGCCAGCAGTTTTCACCAGGGTACCTACAATGAGCAGTTCTTC.

The chain links TRBV7-9 to TRBJ2-5; D is uncertain. V lost 5 bases and J 7 bases, leaving 20 bases between the germline ends. The germline V gene has CDR1 SEHNR and CDR2 FQNEAQ (reference sequence). The CDR3 spans 15 residues. CDR3 loop: CASSLLWPGARTQYF. The DNA for the CDR3 is TGTGCCAGCAGCCTCCTGTGGCCTGGAGCAAGGACCCAGTACTTC. Full variable domain (remainder filled in from reference TRBV7-9 and TRBJ2-5): DTGVSQNPRHKITKRGQNVTFRCDPISEHNRLYWYRQTLGQGPEFLTYFQNEAQLEKSRLLSDRFSAERPKGSFSTLEIQRTEQGDSAMYLCASSLLWPGARTQYFGPGTRLLVL.

The gene calls are TRBV9 and TRBJ2-2, with 7 bases lining up with TRBD2. The CDR3 has 14 amino acids. The V segment lost 3 bases and the J segment 5 bases; nucleotides outside the gene matches: 4. Germline CDR1 is SGDLS and CDR2 is YYNGEE. CDR3 nucleotides: TGTGCCAGCAGCGGAGCGGGACGTACCGGGGAGCTGTTTTTT. Protein: CASSGAGRTGELFF.

This chain connects TRBV5-1 to TRBJ1-2; D unresolved. Per the germline V gene, CDR1 is SGHRS and CDR2 is YFSETQ. The V gene lost 4 bases and the J gene lost 6 bases, with 16 bases spanning the gap. The length of the CDR3 is 14 residues. In nucleotides, the CDR3 is TGCGCCAGCAGCGCACCGACGGGCCCCCATGGCTACACCTTC. This sequence encodes CASSAPTGPHGYTF.

The CDR3 bases are TGTGCCAGCAGATCCGGACTAGCGGGAGTGCAGAGTACGCAGTATTTT. It translates to CASRSGLAGVQSTQYF. J is TRBJ2-3 and V is TRBV5-6; 13 bases align to TRBD2. The CDR3 spans 16 residues. Germline loops: CDR1 SGHDT, CDR2 YYEEEE. Germline trimming cut 5 bases from V and 8 bases from J; bases unmatched to any gene: 11.

The genes are TRBV5-1 and TRBJ2-2; tentative D call: TRBD2 (5 bases). CDR3 length: 13 amino acids. The V gene lost 2 bases and the J gene lost 6 bases, with 8 bases spanning the gap. Per germline, CDR1 SGHRS and CDR2 YFSETQ. The CDR3 is CASSFDYPGELFF. The CDR3 nucleotides are TGCGCCAGCAGCTTCGACTATCCCGGGGAGCTGTTTTTT.

This clone was seen just once. The same CDR3 is also encoded by other DNA sequences in this sample. This sequence joins TRBV5-6 and TRBJ2-5; D is unclear. The CDR3 covers 12 residues. Trimming took off 0 bases at V and 4 bases at J, with 4 bases between the two ends. Germline CDR1 reads SGHDT; CDR2 reads YYEEEE. The CDR3 DNA follows: TGTGCCAGCAGCTTGGGTTTAGAGACCCAGTACTTC. Protein sequence: CASSLGLETQYF.

V and J are TRBV6-5 and TRBJ2-7, with D possibly being TRBD2 (5 bases). The ends were cut back, 5 bases at V and 2 bases at J, with 13 bases in the middle. The CDR3 has 14 amino acids. Germline CDR1 is MNHEY and CDR2 is SVGAGI. The CDR3 reads CASSPPREAYEQYF. As DNA, the CDR3 is TGTGCCAGCAGTCCGCCACGGGAAGCCTACGAGCAGTACTTC.

The chain has TRBV2 and TRBJ2-7; the D is unclear. In germline, CDR1 is SNHLY, CDR2 FYNNEI. Trimming took 3 bases from V and 6 from J, leaving 9 bases between them. The CDR3 length is 12 residues. Written as DNA, the CDR3 is TGTGCCAGCAGTGACGGGTGGGGCGAGCAGTACTTC. Translation: CASSDGWGEQYF.